This record covers a single T cell receptor (beta chain). Antigen unknown. Repeated repertoire sampling spanned the course of chemoradiotherapy. This specimen belongs to a study of chemoradiotherapy in HPV16-positive cancers. Study background: Candidate HPV-specific T-cell clones and common TCR motifs came from functional assays in two HPV16-positive patients.

Produced via immunoSEQ multiplex PCR; TCRdb's table is partial and in-frame only. The data contain 6,000 or so clones, around 86% of them singletons. V was shortened by 8 bases and J by 4 bases, with 17 bases between the two germline ends. CDR3 length: 15 amino acids. In germline, CDR1 is ENHRY, CDR2 SYGVKD. General study points: Non-HPV-specific T cells did not expand in tumors during treatment, whereas candidate HPV-specific clones and E7-related motifs did. The functional HPV-specific definition rests on just a couple of HPV16-positive patients.

Sample: tumor tissue, taken from a patient who underwent chemoradiotherapy. The rearrangement uses TRBV10-3 and TRBJ2-2; maybe TRBD2 (7 bases). This receptor was identified in a human donor with HPV-associated anogenital cancer. This CDR3 reads CAISNGGLGTGELFF. The DNA for the CDR3 is TGTGCCATCTCCAACGGGGGGCTGGGCACCGGGGAGCTGTTTTTT.